The present entry profiles one T cell receptor beta chain with its context. The antigen is not known. These data come from a study of T cells in tumors after PD-1 blockade. Regarding the study as a whole: Blood contained roughly 43% of the tumor's TCR clonotypes.

The CDR3 contains 15 residues. Germline lookup yields CDR1 SNHLY and CDR2 FYNNEI. Between the trimmed V and J ends, which lost 4 bases and 7 bases, there was a span of 16 bases. Data came from immunoSEQ multiplex PCR; TCRdb stores just in-frame clones and leaves some out. The sample includes about 59,000 clones, around 77% of them seen just once. The specimen was PBMCs, collected before anti-PD-1 treatment. The sequence derives from a human donor with basal cell carcinoma. V and J are TRBV2 and TRBJ2-2; a possible D gene is TRBD1 (7 bases). CDR3 in amino acids: CASSGQGGFGGELFF. CDR3 nucleotides: TGTGCCAGCAGTGGACAGGGAGGATTTGGCGGGGAGCTGTTTTTT.